The source of this T cell receptor beta chain is a study of shared clonotypes between healthy human individuals. Regarding the study as a whole: Limited genetic and exposure-history diversity came from having few donors. Among non-shared clonotypes, generation probabilities were lower than among those shared by all four donors.

At least ten counts were recorded for this clone. Its antigen is not identified. Other DNA variants within this sample encode the same CDR3. V dropped 3 bases and J dropped 1 base, with 9 bases sitting between them. Germline CDR1 is LNHDA and CDR2 is SQIVND (reference sequence). The CDR3 loop spans 15 amino acids. The donors were all Caucasian adults (living in Nashville, Tennessee). Per sorted-subset replicate PCR, input was 150 to 250 ng DNA, representing tens of thousands of T cell genomes. The data were produced by immunoSEQ multiplex PCR, yet TCRdb's version contains in-frame clones alone and is incomplete. The table includes about 770,000 clones, over 60% detected once.

This clonotype originated in a woman aged 25 to 39 in good health. The source material was memory CD4+ T cells sorted from blood. The subset is: CD45RA-negative fraction. The chain joins TRBV19 to TRBJ2-2, with TRBD1 as a possible D gene (5 bases). The CDR3 bases are TGTGCCAGTAGTATCAGGGCCCGGAACACCGGGGAGCTGTTTTTT. Amino acid sequence: CASSIRARNTGELFF.